This T cell receptor beta chain is from a study of T cell responses to AZD1222 COVID-19 vaccine. Study findings and constraints: White British people made up most donors, females outnumbered males, and clonal diversity was possibly underestimated. At baseline, seropositivity was found in only 5 to 7 AZD1222 recipients.

On this clone itself: Its antigen is currently unknown.

Method: immunoSEQ multiplex PCR; TCRdb's copy keeps in-frame clones and lacks some. Of about 180,000 clones in the sample, around nine tenths were seen once. CDR3 size: 15 residues. Unmatched junction bases numbered 9, after V lost 4 bases and J lost 5 bases. CDR1 and CDR2 from the germline V gene are MGHRA and YSYEKL. The TCR originated in an adult who received the AZD1222 COVID-19 vaccine. The specimen comprised peripheral blood, sampled 28 days after the second AZD1222 dose. The rearrangement uses TRBV4-1 and TRBJ2-3; 7 positions agree with TRBD2. The CDR3 DNA reads TGCGCCAGCAGCCCCCTAGGGAGGGCCAGAGATACGCAGTATTTT. This encodes CASSPLGRARDTQYF.